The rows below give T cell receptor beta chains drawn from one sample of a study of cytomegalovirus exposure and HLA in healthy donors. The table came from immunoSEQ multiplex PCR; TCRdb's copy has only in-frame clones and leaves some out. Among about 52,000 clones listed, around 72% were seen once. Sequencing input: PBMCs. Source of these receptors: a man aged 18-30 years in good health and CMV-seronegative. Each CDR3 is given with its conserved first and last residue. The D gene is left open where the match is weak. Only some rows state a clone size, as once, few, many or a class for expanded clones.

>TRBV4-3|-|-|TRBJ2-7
CASSQGLVSEQYF
TGCGCCAGCAGCCAAGGACTAGTCAGCGAGCAGTACTTC
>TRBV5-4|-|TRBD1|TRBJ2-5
CASSSPGQGLVETQYF
TGTGCCAGCAGCTCACCGGGACAGGGGCTAGTGGAGACCCAGTACTTC
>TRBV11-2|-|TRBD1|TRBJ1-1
CASSPDRALGTEAFF
TGTGCCAGCAGCCCGGACAGGGCCTTGGGCACTGAAGCTTTCTTT
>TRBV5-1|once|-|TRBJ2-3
CASSLEASDTQYF
TGCGCCAGCAGCTTGGAAGCCTCAGATACGCAGTATTTT
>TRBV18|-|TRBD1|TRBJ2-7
CASSPGQGPYEQYF
TGTGCCAGCTCACCAGGACAGGGCCCCTACGAGCAGTACTTC
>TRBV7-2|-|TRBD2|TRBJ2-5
CASSQPLAEQETQYF
TGTGCCAGCAGTCAACCTCTAGCGGAACAAGAGACCCAGTACTTC
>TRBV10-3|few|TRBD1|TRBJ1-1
CAILPTGGNTEAFF
TGTGCCATACTGCCGACAGGGGGGAACACTGAAGCTTTCTTT
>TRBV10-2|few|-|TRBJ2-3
CASSVTYSSTDTQYF
TGCGCCAGCAGTGTGACATACTCTAGCACAGATACGCAGTATTTT
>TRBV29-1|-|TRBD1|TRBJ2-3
CSVEITGVGTDTQYF
TGCAGCGTTGAAATAACAGGGGTAGGAACAGATACGCAGTATTTT
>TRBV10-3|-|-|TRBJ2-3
CAISEAPTGVFSTDTQYF
TGTGCCATCAGTGAAGCCCCCACTGGAGTTTTTAGCACAGATACGCAGTATTTT
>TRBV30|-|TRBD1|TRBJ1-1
CAWSKDRGPEAFF
TGTGCCTGGAGTAAGGACAGGGGACCTGAAGCTTTCTTT
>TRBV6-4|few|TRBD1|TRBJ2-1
CASSVDRVDEQFF
TGTGCCAGCAGTGTCGACAGGGTCGATGAGCAGTTCTTC
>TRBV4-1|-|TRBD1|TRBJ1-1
CASSPSPGTGAVTEAFF
TGCGCCAGCAGCCCCAGTCCCGGGACAGGGGCGGTTACTGAAGCTTTCTTT
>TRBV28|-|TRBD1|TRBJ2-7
CASSSTGTGSYEQYF
TGTGCCAGCAGCTCCACAGGGACAGGGTCCTACGAGCAGTACTTC
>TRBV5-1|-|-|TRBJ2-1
CASSFQVEQFF
TGCGCCAGCAGCTTCCAGGTTGAGCAGTTCTTC
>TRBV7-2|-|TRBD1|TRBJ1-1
CASSPRQGTEAFF
TGTGCCAGCAGCCCTAGACAGGGCACTGAAGCTTTCTTT
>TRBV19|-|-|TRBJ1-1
CASSILGPASVF
TGTGCCAGTAGTATTCTGGGGCCGGCGAGTGTCTTT
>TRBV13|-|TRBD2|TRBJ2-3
CASSTSGSYPRDTQYF
TGTGCCAGCAGCACAAGCGGGAGCTACCCACGAGATACGCAGTATTTT
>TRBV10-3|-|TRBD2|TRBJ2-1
CAISESTSEYNEQFF
TGTGCCATCAGTGAGTCGACTAGCGAATACAATGAGCAGTTCTTC
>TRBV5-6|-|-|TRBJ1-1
CASSLAGSKPEAFF
TGTGCCAGCAGCTTGGCTGGCTCAAAACCTGAAGCTTTCTTT
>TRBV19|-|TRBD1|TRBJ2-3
CASGQGSTDTQYF
TGTGCCAGTGGACAGGGGAGCACAGATACGCAGTATTTT